Below are 24 T cell receptor beta chains sequenced from a single sample in a study of graft-versus-host responses after intestinal transplantation. Measured with immunoSEQ multiplex PCR; TCRdb has only the in-frame clones, and not every one. This sample has around 1,900 clones, with around 85% found just once. To release intraepithelial and lamina propria lymphocytes, the graft tissue was processed. Sequencing was performed on ileum tissue, taken 68 days after transplant. These receptors were obtained from a human patient who received an intestinal transplant, so some T cells may come from the graft donor.

V usage is TRBV29-1 and J usage is TRBJ1-2, with D hard to call. Germline CDR1 and CDR2: SQVTM and ANQGSEA. V was cut by 3 bases and J by 4 bases, with 6 bases left in between. The CDR3 covers 11 residues. The CDR3 loop reads CSVEKGYGYTF. CDR3 bases: TGCAGCGTTGAGAAGGGCTATGGCTACACCTTC.

This chain links TRBV4-1 with TRBJ2-1, with unresolved D. Trimming took 4 bases from V and 15 from J, leaving 19 bases between them. Germline lookup yields CDR1 MGHRA and CDR2 YSYEKL. The CDR3 is made up of 13 amino acids. CDR3 bases: TGCGCCAGCAGCCTCCGACTCGGTTTAGATCCGTTCTTC. Protein: CASSLRLGLDPFF.

The chain uses TRBV5-8 and TRBJ2-7, with TRBD2 matching over 11 bases. Germline V gives CDR1 SGHTS, CDR2 YDEGEE. The CDR3 is 17 amino acids. J gave up 0 bases and V 2 bases, and 7 bases lay outside the gene matches. The CDR3 sequence: CASSFRNTSGSSYEQYF. The CDR3, as DNA: TGTGCCAGCAGCTTTAGAAATACTAGCGGGAGCTCCTACGAGCAGTACTTC. The full variable domain, with the rest looked up from reference TRBV5-8 and TRBJ2-7, is EAGVTQSPTHLIKTRGQQATLRCSPISGHTSVYWYQQALGLGLQFLLWYDEGEERNRGNFPPRFSGRQFPNYSSELNVNALELEDSALYLCASSFRNTSGSSYEQYFGPGTRLTVT.

The chain combines TRBV10-3 with TRBJ2-5; 9 bases agree with TRBD2. The J call may be mistaken, given a closer DNA end match to TRBJ2-7. Germline V gives CDR1 ENHRY, CDR2 SYGVKD. This CDR3 has 14 residues. This chain's CDR3 is CAIRDSGGSYEQYF. The CDR3 bases are TGTGCCATCAGGGATAGCGGGGGCTCCTACGAGCAGTACTTC.

The chain has TRBV2 and TRBJ1-6; D perhaps matches TRBD1 (6 bases). Germline V CDR1 and CDR2: SNHLY, FYNNEI. CDR3 length: 14 residues. Trimming cost V 8 bases and J 7 bases, with 15 bases left between them. The CDR3 DNA sequence: TGTGCCAGCTTAGGCGGCAGGGGAAATTCACCCCTCCACTTT. Its protein is CASLGGRGNSPLHF. The variable domain in full, with the rest retrieved from reference TRBV2 and TRBJ1-6, is EPEVTQTPSHQVTQMGQEVILRCVPISNHLYFYWYRQILGQKVEFLVSFYNNEISEKSEIFDDQFSVERPDGSNFTLKIRSTKLEDSAMYFCASLGGRGNSPLHFGNGTRLTVT.

This rearrangement joins TRBV27 to TRBJ2-7; 7 positions match TRBD2. Germline V CDR1 and CDR2: MNHEY, SMNVEV (reference sequence). Germline trimming cut 3 bases from V and 3 bases from J; bases unmatched to any gene: 8. CDR3 length: 15 amino acids. As DNA, the CDR3 is TGTGCCAGCAGTTTCTATACTAGCGCTGACTACGAGCAGTACTTC. It translates to CASSFYTSADYEQYF.

The gene calls are TRBV4-1 and TRBJ1-4; 7 positions match TRBD1. J was trimmed by 6 bases and V by 0 bases; bases with no gene match: 4. Per germline, CDR1 MGHRA and CDR2 YSYEKL. This CDR3 has 15 residues. In nucleotides, the CDR3 is TGCGCCAGCAGCCAAGAGTCAGGGGGGGATGAAAAACTGTTTTTT. It codes for CASSQESGGDEKLFF.

The chain links TRBV2 to TRBJ2-3; D call uncertain. Germline CDR1 and CDR2: SNHLY and FYNNEI. The CDR3 sequence is 13 residues long. V gave up 7 bases and J gave up 2 bases, with 10 bases separating them. Here the CDR3 reads CASTDPDTDTQYF. In DNA form, the CDR3 reads TGTGCCAGCACGGACCCCGACACAGATACGCAGTATTTT.

This chain uses TRBV6-5 with TRBJ2-1, with D unclear. CDR1 is MNHEY and CDR2 is SVGAGI in the germline V gene. V lost 0 bases and J 7 bases, leaving 7 bases between the germline ends. There are 13 residues in the CDR3. The CDR3 nucleotides are TGTGCCAGCAGTTACTCTAAGGTAAATGAGCAGTTCTTC. Protein: CASSYSKVNEQFF.

The chain couples TRBV6-4 to TRBJ2-2; 8 bases match TRBD2. Germline V gene data show CDR1 as MRHNA and CDR2 as SNTAGT. Trimming at V came to 3 bases and at J to 4 bases, leaving 1 base not matched to a gene. The CDR3 extends over 14 amino acids. The DNA of the CDR3 is TGTGCCAGCAGTGAAAGCGGGAGCACCGGGGAGCTGTTTTTT. Encoded protein: CASSESGSTGELFF.

The rearrangement joins TRBV15 to TRBJ2-1; D unclear. There are 13 residues in the CDR3. V was cut by 2 bases and J by 12 bases, with 14 bases left in between. Germline loops: CDR1 LNHNV, CDR2 YYDKDF (reference sequence). CDR3 protein: CATSRPSVHGQFF. CDR3 sequence (DNA): TGTGCCACCAGCAGACCTTCGGTCCATGGGCAGTTCTTC.

The chain's CDR3 is CASSEGGYYNEQFF. The CDR3 DNA is TGTGCCAGCAGTGAGGGGGGGTACTACAATGAGCAGTTCTTC. V gene TRBV6-1 combines with J gene TRBJ2-1, with 7 bases that match TRBD2. The germline gives CDR1 MNHNS, CDR2 SASEGT. This CDR3 comprises 14 residues. Trimming removed 3 bases from V and 3 bases from J; junction bases left unmatched: 2.

This rearrangement joins TRBV28 to TRBJ1-2; D uncertain. CDR1 is MDHEN, CDR2 SYDVKM, per germline. Between the trimmed V and J ends, which lost 3 bases and 2 bases, there was a span of 7 bases. The CDR3 sequence is 13 residues long. CDR3 bases: TGTGCCAGCAGTTTCACACAGAACTATGGCTACACCTTC. Its protein product is CASSFTQNYGYTF.

The chain links TRBV4-2 to TRBJ1-2; D remains ambiguous. Trimming pared 1 base from V and 0 bases from J, leaving 12 bases between. This CDR3 contains 16 residues. Germline assignment: CDR1 LGHNA and CDR2 YNFKEQ. The CDR3 loop is CASSQVLGFPNYGYTF. The CDR3 DNA is TGTGCCAGCAGCCAAGTGCTCGGGTTTCCTAACTATGGCTACACCTTC.

The chain couples TRBV27 to TRBJ2-7; the D gene is possibly TRBD2 (5 bases). This CDR3 is 13 amino acids long. Trimming removed 7 bases at V and 4 bases at J, with 14 bases between. Germline lookup yields CDR1 MNHEY and CDR2 SMNVEV (reference sequence). CDR3 sequence (DNA): TGTGCCAGCAAAGGCAAGGGCGGGTACGAGCAGTACTTC. Translated: CASKGKGGYEQYF.

In its sample, this clone was seen once. J is TRBJ2-3 and V is TRBV7-9, with 11 bases identical to TRBD2. Germline V gives CDR1 SEHNR, CDR2 FQNEAQ (reference sequence). V shed 5 bases and J 3 bases; nucleotides not matched to a gene: 4. The CDR3 consists of 15 residues. CDR3: CASSISGRGTDTQYF. The CDR3 nucleotides read TGTGCCAGCAGCATTAGCGGGAGGGGAACAGATACGCAGTATTTT.

The chain is built from TRBV6-5 and TRBJ1-1; D gene uncertain. Per the germline V gene, CDR1 is MNHEY and CDR2 is SVGAGI. The V end was cut by 2 bases, the J end by 3 bases, with 7 bases between. This CDR3 contains 13 residues. The CDR3 is CASSYPGYTEAFF. The CDR3 region has the DNA TGTGCCAGCAGTTACCCGGGGTACACTGAAGCTTTCTTT.

This chain connects TRBV28 to TRBJ2-1; no firm D call. Germline V gene lookup returns CDR1 MDHEN and CDR2 SYDVKM. CDR3 length: 13 residues. The V end was cut by 3 bases, the J end by 7 bases, with 10 bases between. CDR3 residues: CASSFQVPNEQFF. The CDR3 DNA is TGTGCCAGCAGTTTTCAGGTTCCAAATGAGCAGTTCTTC. Based on the CDR3 plus reference TRBV28 and TRBJ2-1, the full variable domain is DVKVTQSSRYLVKRTGEKVFLECVQDMDHENMFWYRQDPGLGLRLIYFSYDVKMKEKGDIPEGYSVSREKKERFSLILESASTNQTSMYLCASSFQVPNEQFFGPGTRLTVL.

V and J are TRBV9 and TRBJ1-1; D not resolved. Germline V gene lookup returns CDR1 SGDLS and CDR2 YYNGEE. The germline V and J ends were trimmed by 4 bases and 8 bases, with 18 bases remaining between them. This CDR3 is 14 amino acids long. The CDR3: CASSPASAPLEAFF. The DNA for the CDR3 is TGTGCCAGCAGCCCAGCATCGGCGCCATTGGAAGCTTTCTTT.

The chain uses TRBV4-2 and TRBJ2-7; D is unclear. Germline lookup yields CDR1 LGHNA and CDR2 YNFKEQ. The CDR3 loop spans 18 amino acids. V was pared by 0 bases and J by 4 bases, with 22 bases between. Written as DNA, the CDR3 is TGTGCCAGCAGCCAAGATCCCCGACACTCTTACCCCCCTTACGAGCAGTACTTC. Its protein is CASSQDPRHSYPPYEQYF.

The chain carries TRBV28 and TRBJ1-1; D perhaps matches TRBD1 (5 bases). The CDR3 extends over 16 amino acids. V was pared by 1 base and J by 3 bases, with 15 bases between. Germline CDR1 is MDHEN and CDR2 is SYDVKM. DNA of the CDR3: TGTGCCAGCAGTTTATACACAGGACGGTATGACACTGAAGCTTTCTTT. Translated, it gives CASSLYTGRYDTEAFF.

The CDR3 loop is CASSPLPSGRDNEQFF. Here the CDR3 DNA reads TGTGCCAGCAGCCCCCTCCCTAGCGGGAGGGACAATGAGCAGTTCTTC. The V gene is TRBV7-3, the J gene TRBJ2-1; 12 nucleotides agree with TRBD2. From germline, CDR1 is SGHTA and CDR2 FQGTGA. J lost 5 bases, V lost 5 bases, and 7 bases had no gene match. The CDR3 covers 16 residues.

The V call is TRBV18, the J call TRBJ2-2, with unresolved D. The CDR3 is 13 residues long. Between the trimmed V and J ends, which lost 3 bases and 4 bases, there was a span of 6 bases. From germline, CDR1 is KGHSH and CDR2 LQKENI. CDR3: CASSPSTTGELFF. The CDR3 DNA reads TGTGCCAGCTCACCGTCGACCACCGGGGAGCTGTTTTTT.

The chain combines TRBV9 with TRBJ2-5; 11 bases fit TRBD2. From germline, CDR1 is SGDLS and CDR2 YYNGEE. The junction had 13 bases not matched to a gene; V was cut back by 0 bases and J by 0 bases. The CDR3 covers 20 residues. The CDR3 coding sequence is TGTGCCAGCAGCGTAGGCCCTCTGTTACTAGCGGGGGTACACCAAGAGACCCAGTACTTC. This gives the protein CASSVGPLLLAGVHQETQYF.